Listed below are T cell receptor beta chains from one sample, sequenced in a study of blood T cell repertoires in COVID-19. Sequencing was performed with immunoSEQ multiplex PCR; in TCRdb, only in-frame clones are kept and a portion is missing. Seen here are just over 60,000 clones, more than 65% observed once, and the top ten hold around 20%. The sample was peripheral blood. All receptors come from a woman over 75 with active or convalescent COVID-19. Both conserved end residues are part of each CDR3. The order of the fields is J gene, V gene, D gene, clone size, CDR3 protein, CDR3 DNA. The D gene is left open where the match is weak. Not all rows give a size; the values are once, few, many and, for expanded clones, a class.

TRBJ2-1 TRBV29-1 . . CSVAGGSLYNEQFF TGCAGCGTTGCCGGGGGTAGCCTCTACAATGAGCAGTTCTTC
TRBJ1-6 TRBV19 TRBD1 few CASSGTGNSPLHF TGTGCCAGCTCCGGGACAGGGAATTCACCCCTCCACTTT
TRBJ2-2 TRBV5-1 TRBD2 . CASSLDPAGGNTGELFF TGCGCCAGCAGCTTGGATCCAGCGGGGGGGAACACCGGGGAGCTGTTTTTT
TRBJ1-2 TRBV5-1 TRBD1 . CASSYSGGSYGYTF TGCGCCAGCAGCTACTCAGGGGGTAGCTATGGCTACACCTTC
TRBJ2-1 TRBV20-1 . . CSASTPADRASYNEQFF TGCAGTGCTAGTACGCCTGCGGACAGAGCCTCCTACAATGAGCAGTTCTTC
TRBJ2-5 TRBV5-4 . . CASSSDTEGVQETQYF TGTGCCAGCAGCTCTGACACAGAAGGGGTCCAAGAGACCCAGTACTTC
TRBJ2-5 TRBV2 . . CASISGGGPAQYF TGTGCCAGCATTAGCGGCGGGGGCCCGGCCCAGTACTTC
TRBJ2-1 TRBV12-5 TRBD1 . CASGERGRGEQFF TGTGCTAGTGGGGAAAGGGGGCGCGGTGAGCAGTTCTTC
TRBJ2-3 TRBV10-3 . many CATTGRERDTQYF TGTGCCACTACCGGACGGGAGCGGGATACGCAGTATTTT
TRBJ1-1 TRBV20-1 . once CSASLQPGTEAFF TGCAGTGCTAGTTTACAGCCTGGGACTGAAGCTTTCTTT
TRBJ1-5 TRBV19 . . CASSILSPGGNQPQHF TGTGCCAGTAGTATACTGTCACCAGGGGGCAATCAGCCCCAGCATTTT
TRBJ2-3 TRBV5-4 TRBD1 . CASSLGGQAADDTQYF TGTGCCAGCAGCTTGGGGGGACAGGCCGCCGATGACACGCAGTATTTT
TRBJ1-1 TRBV19 . . CASSMWPNTEAFF TGTGCCAGTAGTATGTGGCCGAACACTGAAGCTTTCTTT
TRBJ1-2 TRBV30 . . CAWRGAGGAGGYTF TGTGCCTGGAGGGGAGCGGGGGGGGCCGGTGGCTACACCTTC
TRBJ1-5 TRBV5-4 . . CASSLRGTGSNQPQHF TGTGCCAGCAGCTTGAGGGGGACGGGTAGCAATCAGCCCCAGCATTTT
TRBJ2-3 TRBV30 . once CAWSGAGMVWVTQYF TGTGCCTGGAGTGGGGCAGGGATGGTATGGGTTACGCAGTATTTT
TRBJ1-1 TRBV7-9 TRBD1 . CASSFDRVPNTEAFF TGTGCCAGCAGCTTCGACAGGGTCCCGAACACTGAAGCTTTCTTT
TRBJ2-1 TRBV10-3 TRBD1 few CAISESDGGTGVSEQFF TGTGCCATCAGTGAGTCTGATGGGGGGACAGGTGTAAGTGAGCAGTTCTTC
TRBJ2-3 TRBV15 . . CATSRETDPTDTQYF TGTGCCACCAGCAGAGAGACAGATCCCACAGATACGCAGTATTTT
TRBJ1-4 TRBV25-1 . . CASSEYVASNEKLFF TGTGCCAGCAGTGAATATGTTGCCAGTAATGAAAAACTGTTTTTT
TRBJ1-3 TRBV24-1 TRBD1 . CATSENRDRGPSGNTIYF TGTGCCACCAGTGAAAACCGGGACAGGGGCCCCTCTGGAAACACCATATATTTT
TRBJ2-3 TRBV7-8 TRBD1 . CASSPGQGLDTQYF TGTGCCAGCAGCCCTGGACAGGGGCTAGATACGCAGTATTTT
TRBJ1-5 TRBV5-1 TRBD1 few CASSARTGMDQPQHF TGCGCCAGCAGCGCGCGGACAGGGATGGATCAGCCCCAGCATTTT
TRBJ1-1 TRBV3-1/TRBV3-2 . . CASSQTGQTEAFF TGTGCCAGCAGCCAAACCGGACAGACTGAAGCTTTCTTT
TRBJ1-1 TRBV6-6 . . CASGKGGFEAFF TGTGCCAGCGGCAAGGGAGGGTTTGAAGCTTTCTTT
TRBJ1-2 TRBV3-1/TRBV3-2 TRBD1 . CASSPVGQGYAGYTF TGTGCCAGCAGCCCGGTGGGACAGGGGTACGCTGGCTACACCTTC
TRBJ1-6 TRBV20-1 . . CSASSGLGSPLHF TGCAGTGCTAGTAGTGGGCTCGGATCACCCCTCCACTTT
TRBJ2-2 TRBV7-2 TRBD2 . CASSPPGSGGRTGELFF TGTGCCAGCAGCCCCCCGGGAAGCGGGGGTCGGACCGGGGAGCTGTTTTTT
TRBJ1-1 TRBV21-1 . few CASSKILRRFPGPEAFF TGTGCCAGCAGCAAAATATTACGACGCTTTCCAGGTCCTGAAGCTTTCTTT
TRBJ2-6 TRBV19 . . CASSIPRGAGANVLTF TGTGCCAGTAGTATTCCCAGGGGGGCTGGGGCCAACGTCCTGACTTTC
TRBJ1-1 TRBV11-2 TRBD1 . CASSFGTAATEAFF TGTGCCAGCAGCTTCGGGACAGCGGCCACTGAAGCTTTCTTT
TRBJ1-2 TRBV7-2 TRBD1 few CASSADRALYGYTF TGTGCCAGCAGCGCCGACAGGGCCCTCTATGGCTACACCTTC
TRBJ2-7 TRBV19 TRBD1 few CASSIVGTGDYEQYF TGTGCCAGTAGTATTGTCGGGACAGGGGACTACGAGCAGTACTTC
TRBJ1-2 TRBV18 . . CASSPAGDGYTF TGTGCCAGCTCACCGGCGGGGGATGGCTACACCTTC
TRBJ2-3 TRBV7-2 . . CASSFAPSTSTDTQYF TGTGCCAGCAGCTTTGCACCTAGCACCAGCACAGATACGCAGTATTTT
TRBJ2-7 TRBV2 TRBD1 large CATGTAASYEQYF TGTGCCACTGGGACAGCAGCCTCCTACGAGCAGTACTTC
TRBJ2-5 TRBV19 . . CASSTGSQETQYF TGTGCCAGTAGTACCGGGAGTCAGGAGACCCAGTACTTC
TRBJ2-5 TRBV23-1 TRBD1 few CASSPGQGQETQYF TGCGCCAGCAGTCCTGGACAGGGGCAAGAGACCCAGTACTTC
TRBJ2-5 TRBV2 TRBD2 . CASRVPSGGAETQYF TGTGCCAGCAGAGTACCTAGCGGGGGGGCGGAGACCCAGTACTTC
TRBJ1-5 TRBV6-4 . . CASRSQNSNQPQHF TGTGCCAGCAGATCACAGAATAGCAATCAGCCCCAGCATTTT
TRBJ2-7 TRBV12-3/TRBV12-4 TRBD1 . CASSSQGAHEQYF TGTGCCAGCAGTTCCCAGGGGGCCCACGAGCAGTACTTC
TRBJ2-1 TRBV7-8 TRBD2 . CASSLLTGDYYNEQFF TGTGCCAGCAGCTTATTGACGGGGGACTACTACAATGAGCAGTTCTTC
TRBJ2-2 TRBV10-3 . . CAISGSGNTGELFF TGTGCCATCAGTGGCTCAGGGAACACCGGGGAGCTGTTTTTT
TRBJ1-1 TRBV19 . once CASSLRVHYGNTEAFF TGTGCCAGTAGTCTCCGGGTTCATTACGGGAACACTGAAGCTTTCTTT